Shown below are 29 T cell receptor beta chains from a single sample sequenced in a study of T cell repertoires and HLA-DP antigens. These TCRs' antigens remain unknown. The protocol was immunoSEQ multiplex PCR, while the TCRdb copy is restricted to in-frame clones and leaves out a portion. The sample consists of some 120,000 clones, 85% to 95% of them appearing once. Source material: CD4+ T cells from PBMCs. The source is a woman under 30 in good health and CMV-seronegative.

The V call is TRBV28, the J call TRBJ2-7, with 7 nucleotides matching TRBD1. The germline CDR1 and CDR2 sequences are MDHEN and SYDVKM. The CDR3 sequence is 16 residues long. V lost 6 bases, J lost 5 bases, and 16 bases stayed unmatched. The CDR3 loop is CASSLPGQALMNEQYF. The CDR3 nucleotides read TGTGCCAGCAGCCTTCCCGGACAGGCCTTAATGAACGAGCAGTACTTC.

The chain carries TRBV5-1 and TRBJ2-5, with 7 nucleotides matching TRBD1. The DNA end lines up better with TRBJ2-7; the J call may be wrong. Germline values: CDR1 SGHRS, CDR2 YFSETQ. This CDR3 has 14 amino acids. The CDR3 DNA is TGCGCCAGCAGTCCGCGACAGGGATTCTACGAGCAGTACTTC. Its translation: CASSPRQGFYEQYF.

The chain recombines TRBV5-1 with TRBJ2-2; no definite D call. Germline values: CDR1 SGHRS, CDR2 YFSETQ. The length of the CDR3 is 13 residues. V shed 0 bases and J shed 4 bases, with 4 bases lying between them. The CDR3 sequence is CASSLVLTGELFF. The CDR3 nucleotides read TGCGCCAGCAGCTTGGTTCTCACCGGGGAGCTGTTTTTT.

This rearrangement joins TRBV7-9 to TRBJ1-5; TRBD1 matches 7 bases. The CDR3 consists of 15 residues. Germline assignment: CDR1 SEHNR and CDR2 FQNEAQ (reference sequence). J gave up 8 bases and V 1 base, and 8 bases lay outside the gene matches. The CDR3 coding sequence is TGTGCCAGCAGCTTAGGGGCGGCAGGGGGAGAGCCCCAGCATTTT. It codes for CASSLGAAGGEPQHF.

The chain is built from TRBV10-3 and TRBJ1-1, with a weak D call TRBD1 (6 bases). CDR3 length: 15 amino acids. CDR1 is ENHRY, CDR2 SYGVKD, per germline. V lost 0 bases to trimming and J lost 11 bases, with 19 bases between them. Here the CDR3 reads CAISESNGGPDAAFF. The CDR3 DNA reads TGTGCCATCAGTGAGTCAAATGGGGGCCCCGACGCGGCTTTCTTT.

In nucleotides, the CDR3 is TGCGCCAGCAGCTTATCCACAAGGGGGGCCCCTAATTCACCCCTCCACTTT. Residues: CASSLSTRGAPNSPLHF. The V call is TRBV5-1, the J call TRBJ1-6; maybe TRBD1 (6 bases). Trimming removed 2 bases at V and 6 bases at J, with 18 bases between. The CDR3 length is 17 residues. Germline lookup yields CDR1 SGHRS and CDR2 YFSETQ.

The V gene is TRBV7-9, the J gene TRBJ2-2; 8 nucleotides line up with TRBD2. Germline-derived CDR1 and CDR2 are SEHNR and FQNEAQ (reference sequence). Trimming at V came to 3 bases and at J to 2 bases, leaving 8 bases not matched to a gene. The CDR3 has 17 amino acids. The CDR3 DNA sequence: TGTGCCAGCAGCTTTAATGCGGGGGGAGTAAACACCGGGGAGCTGTTTTTT. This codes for CASSFNAGGVNTGELFF.

For the CDR3, the DNA is TGCGCCAGCAGCCGCCGACTAGCGGGGGGGTCTCAGGAGACCCAGTACTTC. Protein: CASSRRLAGGSQETQYF. The chain couples TRBV4-1 to TRBJ2-5; 14 bases fit TRBD2. The CDR3 has 17 amino acids. Looked up from germline, CDR1 is MGHRA and CDR2 is YSYEKL. With 4 bases clipped from V and 5 bases from J, the junction kept 9 bases outside the gene matches.

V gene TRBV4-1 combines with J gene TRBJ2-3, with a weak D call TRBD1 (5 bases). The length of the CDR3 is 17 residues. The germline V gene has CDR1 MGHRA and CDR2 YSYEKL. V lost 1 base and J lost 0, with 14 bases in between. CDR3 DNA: TGCGCCAGCAGCCAAGGAAGGGGCCTGACTAGCACAGATACGCAGTATTTT. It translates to CASSQGRGLTSTDTQYF.

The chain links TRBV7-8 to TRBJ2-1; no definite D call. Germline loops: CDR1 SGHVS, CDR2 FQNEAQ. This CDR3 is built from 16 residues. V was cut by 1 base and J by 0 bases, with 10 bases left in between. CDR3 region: CASSLDRWASYNEQFF. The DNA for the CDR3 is TGTGCCAGCAGCTTAGATCGGTGGGCCTCCTACAATGAGCAGTTCTTC.

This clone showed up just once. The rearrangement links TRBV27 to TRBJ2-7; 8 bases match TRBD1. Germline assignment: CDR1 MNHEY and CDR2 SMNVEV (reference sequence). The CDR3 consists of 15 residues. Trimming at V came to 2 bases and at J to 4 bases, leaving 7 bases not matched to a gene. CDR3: CASSLRQGAGYEQYF. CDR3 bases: TGTGCCAGCAGTTTAAGGCAGGGGGCAGGGTACGAGCAGTACTTC.

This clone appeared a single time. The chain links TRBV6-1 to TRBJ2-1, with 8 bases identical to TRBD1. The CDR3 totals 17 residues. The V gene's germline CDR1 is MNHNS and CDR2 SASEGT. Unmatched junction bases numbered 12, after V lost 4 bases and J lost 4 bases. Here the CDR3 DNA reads TGTGCCAGCAGTGCTAGAGGATCGGGACAGGCTTACAATGAGCAGTTCTTC. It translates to CASSARGSGQAYNEQFF.

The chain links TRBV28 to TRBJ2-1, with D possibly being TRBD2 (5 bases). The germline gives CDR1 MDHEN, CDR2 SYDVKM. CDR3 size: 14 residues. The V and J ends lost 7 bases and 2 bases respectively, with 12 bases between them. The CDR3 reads CASKWGVAYNEQFF. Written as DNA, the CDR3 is TGTGCCAGCAAATGGGGAGTGGCCTACAATGAGCAGTTCTTC.

For the CDR3, the DNA is TGTGCCAGCGGACTTGCCGGGACAGGGGCGGATGAGCAGTTCTTC. It encodes CASGLAGTGADEQFF. This chain links TRBV25-1 with TRBJ2-1; TRBD1 aligns across 10 bases. The V gene's germline CDR1 is MGHDK and CDR2 SYGVNS. V was pared by 8 bases and J by 8 bases, with 12 bases of the junction left unmatched. The CDR3 contains 15 residues.

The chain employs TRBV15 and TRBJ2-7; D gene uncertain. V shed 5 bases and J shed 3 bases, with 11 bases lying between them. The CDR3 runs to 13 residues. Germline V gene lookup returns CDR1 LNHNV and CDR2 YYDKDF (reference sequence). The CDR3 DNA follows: TGTGCCACCAGCCTCGGAGTTAACTACGAGCAGTACTTC. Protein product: CATSLGVNYEQYF.

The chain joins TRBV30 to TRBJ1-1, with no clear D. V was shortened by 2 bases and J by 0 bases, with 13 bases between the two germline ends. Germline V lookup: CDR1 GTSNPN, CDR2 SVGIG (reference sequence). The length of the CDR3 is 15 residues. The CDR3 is CAWSSRATLNTEAFF. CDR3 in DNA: TGTGCCTGGAGTAGTCGGGCCACTCTGAACACTGAAGCTTTCTTT.

CDR3 residues: CASKKRLDGNYEQYF. The DNA of the CDR3 is TGTGCCAGCAAAAAAAGACTAGACGGAAACTACGAGCAGTACTTC. V and J are TRBV27 and TRBJ2-7; perhaps TRBD2 as D (6 bases). V lost 7 bases to trimming and J lost 3 bases, with 19 bases between them. Germline CDR1 and CDR2: MNHEY and SMNVEV (reference sequence). This CDR3 has 15 amino acids.

CDR3 residues: CASKSGTSNTGELFF. DNA of the CDR3: TGCGCCAGCAAGTCAGGAACCTCGAACACCGGGGAGCTGTTTTTT. The chain carries TRBV5-1 and TRBJ2-2, with unresolved D. Per germline, CDR1 SGHRS and CDR2 YFSETQ. The CDR3 spans 15 residues. The V gene lost 6 bases and the J gene lost 0 bases, with 12 bases spanning the gap.

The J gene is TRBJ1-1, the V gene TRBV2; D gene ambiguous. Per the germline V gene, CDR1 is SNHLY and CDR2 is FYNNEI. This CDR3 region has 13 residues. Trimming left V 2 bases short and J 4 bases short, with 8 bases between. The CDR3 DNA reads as TGTGCCAGCAGTGAACAAGAGGGCACTGAAGCTTTCTTT. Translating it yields CASSEQEGTEAFF.

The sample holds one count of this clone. CDR3 DNA: TGTGCCAGCAGACCAAGATGGACAGGAGGCGACTATGGCTACACCTTC. Translated, it gives CASRPRWTGGDYGYTF. The chain has TRBV16 and TRBJ1-2; 7 bases are shared with TRBD1. J was trimmed by 3 bases and V by 6 bases; bases with no gene match: 13. Germline CDR1 KGHSY, CDR2 FQNENV. The CDR3 contains 16 residues.

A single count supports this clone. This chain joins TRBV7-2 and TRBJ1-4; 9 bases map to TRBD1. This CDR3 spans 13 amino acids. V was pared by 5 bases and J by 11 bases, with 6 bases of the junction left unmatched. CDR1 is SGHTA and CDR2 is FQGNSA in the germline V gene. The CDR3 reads CASSGGTGMKLFF. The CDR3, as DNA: TGTGCCAGCAGCGGAGGGACAGGGATGAAACTGTTTTTT.

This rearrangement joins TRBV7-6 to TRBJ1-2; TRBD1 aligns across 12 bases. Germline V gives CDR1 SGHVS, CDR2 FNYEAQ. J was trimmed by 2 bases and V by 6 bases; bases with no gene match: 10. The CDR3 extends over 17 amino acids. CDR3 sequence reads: CASSPGTGGGGNYGYTF. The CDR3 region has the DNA TGTGCCAGCAGTCCCGGGACAGGGGGCGGAGGGAACTATGGCTACACCTTC.

The CDR3 spells CASSYRGGDEKLFF. The CDR3, as DNA: TGTGCCAGCAGTTACAGAGGGGGCGATGAAAAACTGTTTTTT. The chain employs TRBV6-6 and TRBJ1-4; 7 positions agree with TRBD1. In germline, CDR1 is MNHNY, CDR2 SVGAGI (reference sequence). The CDR3 length is 14 residues. The ends lost 2 bases at V and 6 bases at J; junction bases unmatched: 3.

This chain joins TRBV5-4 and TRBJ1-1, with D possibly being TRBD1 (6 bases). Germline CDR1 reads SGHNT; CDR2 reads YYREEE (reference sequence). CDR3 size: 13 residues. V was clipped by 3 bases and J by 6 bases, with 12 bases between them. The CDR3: CASSWKEGAEAFF. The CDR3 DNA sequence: TGTGCCAGCAGCTGGAAGGAGGGGGCTGAAGCTTTCTTT.

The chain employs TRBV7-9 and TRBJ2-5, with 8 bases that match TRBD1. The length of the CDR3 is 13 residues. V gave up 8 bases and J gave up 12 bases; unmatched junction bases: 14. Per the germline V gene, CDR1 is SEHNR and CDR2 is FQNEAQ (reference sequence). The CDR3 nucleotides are TGTGCCAGCTCGACAAATTCAGGGGGCCAAAAGTACTTC. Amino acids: CASSTNSGGQKYF.

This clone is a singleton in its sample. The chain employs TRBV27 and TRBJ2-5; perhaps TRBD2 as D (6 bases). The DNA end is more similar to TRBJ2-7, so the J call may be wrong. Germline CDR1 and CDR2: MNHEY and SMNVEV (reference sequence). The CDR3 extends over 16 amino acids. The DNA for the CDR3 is TGTGCCAGCAGTCGAATACCGGGACTTTTTCCCTCCGAGCAGTACTTC. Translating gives CASSRIPGLFPSEQYF.

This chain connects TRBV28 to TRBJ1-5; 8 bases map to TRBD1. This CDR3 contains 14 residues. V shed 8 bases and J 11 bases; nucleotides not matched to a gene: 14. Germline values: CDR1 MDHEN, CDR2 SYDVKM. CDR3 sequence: CASWTGSRVMAQHF. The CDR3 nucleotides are TGTGCCAGCTGGACAGGGAGTAGAGTAATGGCCCAGCATTTT.

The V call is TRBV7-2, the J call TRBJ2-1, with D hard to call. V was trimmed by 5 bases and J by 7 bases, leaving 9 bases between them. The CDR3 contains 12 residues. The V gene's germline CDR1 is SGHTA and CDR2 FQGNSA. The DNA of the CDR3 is TGTGCCAGCAGCCTACTACGGAATGAGCAGTTCTTC. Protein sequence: CASSLLRNEQFF.

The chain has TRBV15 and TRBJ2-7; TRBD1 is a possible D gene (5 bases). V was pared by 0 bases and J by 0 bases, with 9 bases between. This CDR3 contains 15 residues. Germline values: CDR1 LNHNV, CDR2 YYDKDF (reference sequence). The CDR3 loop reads CATSRDPGYSYEQYF. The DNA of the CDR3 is TGTGCCACCAGCAGAGATCCAGGGTACTCCTACGAGCAGTACTTC.